This is a list of T cell receptor beta chains from one sample in a study of blood T cell repertoires in COVID-19. Profiled with immunoSEQ multiplex PCR; TCRdb holds only in-frame clones, not every one. The sample lists about 140,000 clones; around 88% were seen once. The sample consisted of peripheral blood. The receptors were sampled from a woman aged 60-75 years with acute or convalescent COVID-19. Both conserved end residues are part of each CDR3. The D gene is left open where the match is weak. Clone size is stated in some rows and not others, as once, few, many or a class when expanded.

d_gene: TRBD1; j_gene: TRBJ1-5; abundance: -; v_gene: TRBV19; CDR3aa: CASGRTGGREPQHF; CDR3nt: TGTGCCAGTGGGCGTACAGGGGGCAGGGAGCCCCAGCATTTT
d_gene: TRBD1; j_gene: TRBJ1-6; abundance: -; v_gene: TRBV28; CDR3aa: CASSLGQGAAPLHF; CDR3nt: TGTGCCAGCAGTTTGGGACAGGGGGCCGCACCCCTCCACTTT
d_gene: -; j_gene: TRBJ2-7; abundance: many; v_gene: TRBV3-1/TRBV3-2; CDR3aa: CASSQGETSLLYEQYF; CDR3nt: TGTGCCAGCAGCCAAGGGGAGACTAGTCTACTATACGAGCAGTACTTC
d_gene: -; j_gene: TRBJ1-1; abundance: few; v_gene: TRBV11-2; CDR3aa: CASSSTTLRGFKAFF; CDR3nt: TGTGCCAGCAGCTCCACAACCCTTAGGGGGTTTAAAGCTTTCTTT
d_gene: TRBD1; j_gene: TRBJ2-7; abundance: -; v_gene: TRBV5-6; CDR3aa: CASSLGRTGDGEQYF; CDR3nt: TGTGCCAGCAGCTTGGGAAGGACAGGGGATGGCGAGCAGTACTTC
d_gene: -; j_gene: TRBJ1-2; abundance: many; v_gene: TRBV4-3; CDR3aa: CASSQDLASPGSRGYTF; CDR3nt: TGCGCCAGCAGCCAAGATCTCGCCAGCCCCGGTTCGCGGGGCTACACCTTC
d_gene: -; j_gene: TRBJ1-1; abundance: -; v_gene: TRBV7-2; CDR3aa: CASSPHGGGTEAFF; CDR3nt: TGTGCCAGCAGTCCCCACGGGGGTGGCACTGAAGCTTTCTTT
d_gene: TRBD1; j_gene: TRBJ1-6; abundance: -; v_gene: TRBV6-5; CDR3aa: CASRDRETYNSPLHF; CDR3nt: TGTGCCAGCAGGGACAGGGAAACCTATAATTCACCCCTCCACTTT
d_gene: -; j_gene: TRBJ1-1; abundance: -; v_gene: TRBV28; CDR3aa: CAGRGETEAFF; CDR3nt: TGTGCCGGCAGGGGAGAGACTGAAGCTTTCTTT
d_gene: TRBD1; j_gene: TRBJ1-6; abundance: few; v_gene: TRBV7-3; CDR3aa: CASSTGGENSPLHF; CDR3nt: TGTGCCAGCTCAACAGGGGGCGAAAATTCACCCCTCCACTTT
d_gene: -; j_gene: TRBJ1-2; abundance: -; v_gene: TRBV30; CDR3aa: CAWSEGRGLNYGYTF; CDR3nt: TGTGCCTGGAGTGAAGGACGGGGACTTAACTATGGCTACACCTTC
d_gene: -; j_gene: TRBJ1-1; abundance: -; v_gene: TRBV28; CDR3aa: CASSVFGQGRTEAFF; CDR3nt: TGTGCCAGCAGCGTATTCGGCCAGGGCAGGACTGAAGCTTTCTTT
d_gene: -; j_gene: TRBJ1-2; abundance: -; v_gene: TRBV30; CDR3aa: CAWSVGVSYTF; CDR3nt: TGTGCCTGGAGTGTAGGGGTAAGCTACACCTTC
d_gene: -; j_gene: TRBJ1-5; abundance: -; v_gene: TRBV3-1/TRBV3-2; CDR3aa: CASSQAGFGQPQHF; CDR3nt: TGTGCCAGCAGCCAAGCAGGGTTTGGACAGCCCCAGCATTTT
d_gene: -; j_gene: TRBJ1-5; abundance: -; v_gene: TRBV6-5; CDR3aa: CASSTVRGGDQPQHF; CDR3nt: TGTGCCAGCAGTACTGTACGCGGAGGGGATCAGCCCCAGCATTTT
d_gene: -; j_gene: TRBJ2-6; abundance: once; v_gene: TRBV7-2; CDR3aa: CASSPTGGSGANVLTF; CDR3nt: TGTGCCAGCAGCCCCACAGGCGGCTCTGGGGCCAACGTCCTGACTTTC
d_gene: TRBD2; j_gene: TRBJ2-1; abundance: -; v_gene: TRBV6-5; CDR3aa: CASGRGGSYNEQFF; CDR3nt: TGTGCCAGCGGTCGGGGGGGGTCCTACAATGAGCAGTTCTTC
d_gene: TRBD1; j_gene: TRBJ2-5; abundance: -; v_gene: TRBV14; CDR3aa: CASSRDSWYQETQYF; CDR3nt: TGTGCCAGCAGCCGGGACAGTTGGTACCAAGAGACCCAGTACTTC
d_gene: TRBD1; j_gene: TRBJ2-1; abundance: -; v_gene: TRBV29-1; CDR3aa: CSAWTGNEQFF; CDR3nt: TGCAGCGCCTGGACAGGCAATGAGCAGTTCTTC
d_gene: -; j_gene: TRBJ1-1; abundance: -; v_gene: TRBV5-6; CDR3aa: CASSLVEDTEAFF; CDR3nt: TGTGCCAGCAGCTTGGTCGAGGATACTGAAGCTTTCTTT
d_gene: TRBD1; j_gene: TRBJ1-1; abundance: -; v_gene: TRBV4-1; CDR3aa: CASSQALGGRGTEAFF; CDR3nt: TGCGCCAGCAGCCAAGCCTTAGGGGGCCGGGGCACTGAAGCTTTCTTT
d_gene: TRBD2; j_gene: TRBJ2-1; abundance: -; v_gene: TRBV19; CDR3aa: CASTGGLASYNEQFF; CDR3nt: TGTGCCAGTACCGGTGGACTAGCTTCTTACAATGAGCAGTTCTTC
d_gene: -; j_gene: TRBJ1-3; abundance: -; v_gene: TRBV6-1; CDR3aa: CASSERPVNSGNTIYF; CDR3nt: TGTGCCAGCAGTGAACGTCCCGTAAACTCTGGAAACACCATATATTTT
d_gene: TRBD1; j_gene: TRBJ1-2; abundance: -; v_gene: TRBV4-3; CDR3aa: CASSQESGQVYGYTF; CDR3nt: TGCGCCAGCAGCCAAGAGTCTGGACAGGTCTATGGCTACACCTTC
d_gene: -; j_gene: TRBJ2-2; abundance: -; v_gene: TRBV7-3; CDR3aa: CASSLRGVDTGELFF; CDR3nt: TGTGCCAGCAGCTTACGCGGGGTGGACACCGGGGAGCTGTTTTTT
d_gene: TRBD1; j_gene: TRBJ2-1; abundance: -; v_gene: TRBV5-4; CDR3aa: CASSLERDRAFF; CDR3nt: TGTGCCAGCAGCTTGGAGCGGGACAGGGCGTTCTTC